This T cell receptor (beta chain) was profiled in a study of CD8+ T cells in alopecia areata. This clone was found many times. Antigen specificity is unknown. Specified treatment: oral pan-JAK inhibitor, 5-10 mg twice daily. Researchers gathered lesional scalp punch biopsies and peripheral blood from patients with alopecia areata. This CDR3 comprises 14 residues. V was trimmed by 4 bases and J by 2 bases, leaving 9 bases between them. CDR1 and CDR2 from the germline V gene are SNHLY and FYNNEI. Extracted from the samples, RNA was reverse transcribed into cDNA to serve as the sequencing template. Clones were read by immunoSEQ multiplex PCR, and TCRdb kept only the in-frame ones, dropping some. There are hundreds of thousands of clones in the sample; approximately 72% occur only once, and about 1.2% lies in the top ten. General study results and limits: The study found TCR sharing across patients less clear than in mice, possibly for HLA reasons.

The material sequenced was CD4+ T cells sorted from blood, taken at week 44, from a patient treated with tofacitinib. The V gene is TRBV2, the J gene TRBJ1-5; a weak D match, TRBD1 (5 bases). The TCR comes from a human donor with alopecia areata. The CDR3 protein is CASSGDSGNQPQHF. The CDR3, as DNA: TGTGCCAGCAGTGGTGACAGCGGCAATCAGCCCCAGCATTTT.